This T cell receptor beta chain was sequenced during a study of PD-1 blockade in classical Hodgkin lymphoma. General observations from the study: Underlying causes for the observed repertoire differences were not defined, possibly disease activity or prior therapy. CD4+ TCR diversity, unlike CD8+, rose significantly by C4D1. According to reports, newly diagnosed patients had lower baseline TCR diversity than healthy donors, and relapsed/refractory patients had lower baseline TCR diversity still.

A note on this clone: Its matching antigen is unknown.

Sequencing was performed with immunoSEQ multiplex PCR; in TCRdb, only in-frame clones are kept and a portion is missing. The sample gives roughly 11,000 clones, 70% to 90% of which show up once; approximately 33% is in the top ten. V lost 5 bases and J lost 8, with 27 bases in between. CDR3 length equals 17 residues. CDR1 is SEHNR, CDR2 FQNEAQ, per germline (reference sequence). Described time point: cycle 4 day 1 (C4D1), after less than seven weeks of nivolumab. Each and every patient relapsed after autologous stem cell transplantation, and patients got differing brentuximab vedotin exposure. By magnetic negative selection, CD8+ T cells were isolated from the thawed PBMCs. Patients were treated with nivolumab at 3 mg/kg, and this was given intravenously every 2 weeks.

Material: CD8+ T cells from blood, obtained before the fourth cycle of nivolumab. This clonotype originated in a human donor with classical Hodgkin lymphoma. The donor label of this sample is uncertain. The rearrangement joins TRBV7-9 to TRBJ1-2; D may be TRBD1 (5 bases). The DNA for the CDR3 is TGTGCCAGCAGCCCTAAGGTCTTCTCTTGGAGGGACGAGGGCTACACCTTC. It translates to CASSPKVFSWRDEGYTF.